This is a list of T cell receptor beta chains from one sample in a study of blood T cell repertoires in COVID-19. The protocol was immunoSEQ multiplex PCR, while the TCRdb copy is restricted to in-frame clones and leaves out a portion. The table includes around 130,000 clones, about 88% detected once. Sequencing was performed on peripheral blood. All receptors derive from a human donor with COVID-19, enrolled during active disease. The donor label of this sample is uncertain. The CDR3 runs from the conserved cysteine through the conserved F or W. D genes are given only for firm matches. Size is stated for part of the rows, as once, few or many counts, or as a class when the clone is expanded.

- | TRBJ1-4 | - | TRBV7-9 | CASSLVWGGLNEKLFF | TGTGCCAGCAGCTTAGTATGGGGAGGGCTCAATGAAAAACTGTTTTTT
TRBD1 | TRBJ1-1 | - | TRBV2 | CASSFTGAGSTEAFF | TGTGCCAGCAGTTTTACAGGGGCGGGGAGCACTGAAGCTTTCTTT
- | TRBJ1-1 | - | TRBV7-9 | CASSLTGGTEAFF | TGTGCCAGCAGCTTAACGGGGGGCACTGAAGCTTTCTTT
TRBD2 | TRBJ2-1 | - | TRBV7-3 | CASSPKGLKNYNEQFF | TGTGCCAGCAGCCCTAAGGGACTAAAAAACTACAATGAGCAGTTCTTC
- | TRBJ1-2 | - | TRBV12-3/TRBV12-4 | CASSFEPLRGYTF | TGTGCCAGCAGTTTCGAACCGCTCCGGGGCTACACCTTC
TRBD1 | TRBJ1-1 | - | TRBV6-5 | CASRRTGSGTEAFF | TGTGCCAGCAGAAGGACAGGGAGTGGCACTGAAGCTTTCTTT
TRBD2 | TRBJ2-7 | once | TRBV19 | CASSNLLAGGTSYEQYF | TGTGCCAGTAGTAACCTACTAGCGGGAGGTACATCCTACGAGCAGTACTTC
TRBD2 | TRBJ2-1 | - | TRBV19 | CASSTRSGTSGGNNEQFF | TGTGCCAGTAGTACCCGCTCCGGGACTAGCGGGGGGAACAATGAGCAGTTCTTC
- | TRBJ2-2 | - | TRBV28 | CAIQTVPRTGELFF | TGTGCCATCCAGACCGTCCCGCGGACCGGGGAGCTGTTTTTT
- | TRBJ2-6 | - | TRBV7-3 | CASSLVGNLESSGANVLTF | TGTGCCAGCAGCTTAGTGGGCAACCTTGAGAGCTCTGGGGCCAACGTCCTGACTTTC
- | TRBJ2-2 | few | TRBV19 | CASSKWSGENTGELFF | TGTGCCAGTAGTAAATGGTCGGGGGAGAACACCGGGGAGCTGTTTTTT
TRBD2 | TRBJ2-5 | - | TRBV7-3 | CASSPKGLAGQETQYF | TGTGCCAGCAGCCCTAAGGGACTAGCGGGGCAAGAGACCCAGTACTTC
TRBD1 | TRBJ1-5 | once | TRBV7-2 | CASSFRTGLSQPQHF | TGTGCCAGCAGCTTCCGGACAGGATTGAGTCAGCCCCAGCATTTT
TRBD1 | TRBJ1-1 | - | TRBV27 | CASRMGAGGTEAFF | TGTGCCAGCAGGATGGGGGCAGGGGGCACTGAAGCTTTCTTT
TRBD2 | TRBJ2-1 | once | TRBV24-1 | CATSAATGTSAHEQFF | TGTGCCACCAGTGCCGCAACCGGGACTAGCGCACATGAGCAGTTCTTC
TRBD1 | TRBJ1-5 | - | TRBV2 | CASSGGRGNQPQHF | TGTGCCAGCTCAGGGGGGAGAGGCAATCAGCCCCAGCATTTT
TRBD2 | TRBJ2-3 | - | TRBV3-1/TRBV3-2 | CASTSKREGIRADTQYF | TGTGCCAGCACTTCGAAGCGGGAGGGCATAAGAGCAGATACGCAGTATTTT
TRBD2 | TRBJ2-1 | - | TRBV3-1/TRBV3-2 | CASSHGTSGKFREQFF | TGTGCCAGCAGCCACGGGACTAGCGGGAAATTTAGGGAGCAGTTCTTC
- | TRBJ1-1 | - | TRBV7-9 | CASSLQINTEAFF | TGTGCCAGCAGCTTACAGATTAACACTGAAGCTTTCTTT
- | TRBJ1-2 | - | TRBV12-3/TRBV12-4 | CASSFVGVDGYTF | TGTGCCAGCAGCTTCGTAGGGGTCGATGGCTACACCTTC
TRBD2 | TRBJ2-5 | - | TRBV20-1 | CRVQRGETQYF | TGCAGGGTACAGCGGGGAGAGACCCAGTACTTC
TRBD2 | TRBJ2-3 | - | TRBV7-2 | CASTPPGGDTQYF | TGTGCCAGCACCCCACCGGGGGGAGATACGCAGTATTTT
- | TRBJ1-1 | - | TRBV29-1 | CSVVSGVLSGAFF | TGCAGCGTTGTGTCAGGGGTGCTGAGCGGAGCTTTCTTT
- | TRBJ2-3 | - | TRBV15 | CATSRAEGYSTDTQYF | TGTGCCACCAGCAGAGCGGAGGGCTATAGCACAGATACGCAGTATTTT
- | TRBJ2-5 | - | TRBV9 | CASSPRLRETQYF | TGTGCCAGCAGCCCACGACTTAGAGAGACCCAGTACTTC
TRBD1 | TRBJ1-2 | - | TRBV2 | CASRTGGAGYGYTF | TGTGCCAGCAGAACAGGGGGCGCAGGGTATGGCTACACCTTC
- | TRBJ1-6 | - | TRBV14 | CASSQSVPGWYNSPLHF | TGTGCCAGCAGCCAATCAGTTCCAGGGTGGTATAATTCACCCCTCCACTTT
- | TRBJ1-2 | - | TRBV5-1 | CASSLEETGYGYTF | TGCGCCAGCAGCTTGGAAGAGACAGGCTATGGCTACACCTTC
TRBD1 | TRBJ1-5 | - | TRBV4-2 | CASSQLLGQGVQPQHF | TGTGCCAGCAGCCAACTCTTGGGACAGGGGGTTCAGCCCCAGCATTTT
TRBD1 | TRBJ2-7 | - | TRBV19 | CASSYRWDRGPEQYF | TGTGCCAGTAGTTACCGGTGGGACAGGGGACCCGAGCAGTACTTC
- | TRBJ1-6 | - | TRBV25-1 | CASSPLVAAYNSPLHF | TGTGCCAGCAGTCCCCTCGTGGCGGCCTATAATTCACCCCTCCACTTT
TRBD1 | TRBJ1-4 | - | TRBV6-5 | CASSYRDSRGEKLFF | TGTGCCAGCAGCTACCGGGACAGCAGAGGTGAAAAACTGTTTTTT
TRBD1 | TRBJ2-5 | - | TRBV2 | CASRVPDRVQETQYF | TGTGCCAGCAGGGTACCCGACAGGGTGCAAGAGACCCAGTACTTC
TRBD1 | TRBJ2-2 | - | TRBV7-9 | CASSPRDRGGTGELFF | TGTGCCAGCAGCCCCAGGGACAGGGGAGGAACCGGGGAGCTGTTTTTT
TRBD1 | TRBJ2-3 | - | TRBV18 | CASSSTGQSTDTQYF | TGTGCCAGCTCATCGACGGGACAGAGCACAGATACGCAGTATTTT
- | TRBJ2-3 | - | TRBV5-4 | CASSLLQGVGTQYF | TGTGCCAGCAGCTTGCTACAGGGAGTCGGTACGCAGTATTTT
TRBD1 | TRBJ1-1 | - | TRBV11-3 | CASSSRIGQVSEAFF | TGTGCCAGCAGCTCCAGGATCGGACAGGTGTCTGAAGCTTTCTTT
TRBD1 | TRBJ1-2 | once | TRBV9 | CASSVDQGARSYGYTF | TGTGCCAGCAGCGTAGACCAGGGGGCGAGGAGCTATGGCTACACCTTC